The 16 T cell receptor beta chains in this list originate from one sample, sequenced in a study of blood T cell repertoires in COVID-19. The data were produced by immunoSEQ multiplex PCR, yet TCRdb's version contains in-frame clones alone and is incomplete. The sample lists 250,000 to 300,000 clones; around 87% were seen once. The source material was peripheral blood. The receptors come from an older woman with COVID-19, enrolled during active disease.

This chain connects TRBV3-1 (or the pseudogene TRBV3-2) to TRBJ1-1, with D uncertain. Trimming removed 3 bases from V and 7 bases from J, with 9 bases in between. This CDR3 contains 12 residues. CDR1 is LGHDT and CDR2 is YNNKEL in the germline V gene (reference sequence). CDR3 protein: CASSHPGGEAFF. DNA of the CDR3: TGTGCCAGCAGCCACCCGGGTGGTGAAGCTTTCTTT.

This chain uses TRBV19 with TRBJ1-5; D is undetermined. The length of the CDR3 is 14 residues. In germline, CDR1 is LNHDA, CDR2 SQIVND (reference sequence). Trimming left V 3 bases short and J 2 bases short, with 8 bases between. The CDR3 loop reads CASSIGYGNQPQHF. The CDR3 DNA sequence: TGTGCCAGTAGTATCGGGTACGGCAATCAGCCCCAGCATTTT.

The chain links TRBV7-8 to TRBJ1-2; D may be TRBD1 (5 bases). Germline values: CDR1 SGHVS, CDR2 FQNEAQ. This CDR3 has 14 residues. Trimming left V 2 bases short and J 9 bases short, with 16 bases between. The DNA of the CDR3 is TGTGCCAGCAGCTTAAGGGGAGGGCCGCTGAGCTACACCTTC. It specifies CASSLRGGPLSYTF.

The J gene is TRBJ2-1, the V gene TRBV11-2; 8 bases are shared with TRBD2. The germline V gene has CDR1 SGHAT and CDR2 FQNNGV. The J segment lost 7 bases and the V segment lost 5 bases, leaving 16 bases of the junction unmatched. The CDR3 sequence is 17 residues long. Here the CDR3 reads CASSPRESPGLVNEQFF. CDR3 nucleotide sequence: TGTGCCAGCAGCCCAAGGGAAAGTCCGGGACTAGTGAATGAGCAGTTCTTC.

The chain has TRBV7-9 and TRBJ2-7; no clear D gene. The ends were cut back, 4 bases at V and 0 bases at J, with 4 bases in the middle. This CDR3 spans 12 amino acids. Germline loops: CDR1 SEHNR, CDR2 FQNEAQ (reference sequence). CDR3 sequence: CASSSSSYEQYF. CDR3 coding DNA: TGTGCCAGCAGCTCGAGCTCCTACGAGCAGTACTTC.

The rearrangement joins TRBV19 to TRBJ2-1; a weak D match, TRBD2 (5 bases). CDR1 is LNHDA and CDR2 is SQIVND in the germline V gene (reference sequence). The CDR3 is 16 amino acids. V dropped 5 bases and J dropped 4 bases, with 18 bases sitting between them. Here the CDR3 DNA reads TGTGCCAGTAGTTTAAGGACTTCGAGGGTATACAATGAGCAGTTCTTC. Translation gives CASSLRTSRVYNEQFF.

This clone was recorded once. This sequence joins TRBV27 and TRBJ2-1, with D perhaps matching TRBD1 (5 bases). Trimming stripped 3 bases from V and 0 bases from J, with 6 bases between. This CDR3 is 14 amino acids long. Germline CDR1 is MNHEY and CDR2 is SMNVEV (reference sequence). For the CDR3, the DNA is TGTGCCAGCAGTTTCACAGGCTCCTACAATGAGCAGTTCTTC. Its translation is CASSFTGSYNEQFF.

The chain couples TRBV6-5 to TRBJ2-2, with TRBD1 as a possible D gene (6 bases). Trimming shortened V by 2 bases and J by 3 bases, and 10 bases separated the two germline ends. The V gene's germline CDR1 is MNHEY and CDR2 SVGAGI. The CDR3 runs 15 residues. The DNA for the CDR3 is TGTGCCAGCAGTTACGTTGGACAGTACACCGGGGAGCTGTTTTTT. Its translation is CASSYVGQYTGELFF.

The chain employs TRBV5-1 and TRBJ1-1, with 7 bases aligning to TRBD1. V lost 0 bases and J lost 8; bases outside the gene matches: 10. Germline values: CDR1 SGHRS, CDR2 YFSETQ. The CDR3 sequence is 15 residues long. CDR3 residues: CASSLERTGSAEAFF. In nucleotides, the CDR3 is TGCGCCAGCAGCTTGGAGAGGACAGGATCCGCGGAAGCTTTCTTT.

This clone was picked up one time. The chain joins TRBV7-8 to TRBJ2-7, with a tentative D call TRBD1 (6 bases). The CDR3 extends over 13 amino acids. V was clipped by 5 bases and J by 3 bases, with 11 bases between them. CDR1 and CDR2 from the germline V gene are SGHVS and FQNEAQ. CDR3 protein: CASSLGTNYEQYF. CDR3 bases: TGTGCCAGCAGCCTCGGGACAAACTACGAGCAGTACTTC.

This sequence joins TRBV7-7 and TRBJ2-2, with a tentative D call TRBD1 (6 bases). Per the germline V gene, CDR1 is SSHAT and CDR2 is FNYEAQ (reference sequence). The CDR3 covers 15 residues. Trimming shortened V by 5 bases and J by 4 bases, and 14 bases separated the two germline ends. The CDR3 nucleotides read TGTGCCAGCAGCCCAGACAGAGGGGGCACCGGGGAGCTGTTTTTT. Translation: CASSPDRGGTGELFF.

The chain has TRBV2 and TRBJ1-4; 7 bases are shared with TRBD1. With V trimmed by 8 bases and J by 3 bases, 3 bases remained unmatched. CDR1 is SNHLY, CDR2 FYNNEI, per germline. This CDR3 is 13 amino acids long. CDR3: CASLTGPNEKLFF. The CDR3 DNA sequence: TGTGCCAGCCTGACAGGGCCTAATGAAAAACTGTTTTTT.

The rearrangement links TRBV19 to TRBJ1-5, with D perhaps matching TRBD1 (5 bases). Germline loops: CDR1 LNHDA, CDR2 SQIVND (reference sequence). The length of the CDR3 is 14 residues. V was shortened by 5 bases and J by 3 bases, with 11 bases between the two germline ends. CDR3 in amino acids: CASSQDSLNQPQHF. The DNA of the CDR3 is TGTGCCAGTAGTCAAGACAGCCTCAATCAGCCCCAGCATTTT.

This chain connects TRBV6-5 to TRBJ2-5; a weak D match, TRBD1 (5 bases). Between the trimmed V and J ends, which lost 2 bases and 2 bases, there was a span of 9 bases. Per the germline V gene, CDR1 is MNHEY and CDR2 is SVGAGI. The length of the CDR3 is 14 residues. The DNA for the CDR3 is TGTGCCAGCAGTTACGGGCAGGGACAAGAGACCCAGTACTTC. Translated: CASSYGQGQETQYF.

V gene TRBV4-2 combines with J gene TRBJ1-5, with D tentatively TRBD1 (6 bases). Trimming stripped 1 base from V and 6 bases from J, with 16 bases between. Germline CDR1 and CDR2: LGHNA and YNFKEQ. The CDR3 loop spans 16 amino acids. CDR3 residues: CASSQGGQGRGQPQHF. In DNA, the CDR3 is TGTGCCAGCAGCCAAGGAGGGCAGGGGAGAGGTCAGCCCCAGCATTTT.

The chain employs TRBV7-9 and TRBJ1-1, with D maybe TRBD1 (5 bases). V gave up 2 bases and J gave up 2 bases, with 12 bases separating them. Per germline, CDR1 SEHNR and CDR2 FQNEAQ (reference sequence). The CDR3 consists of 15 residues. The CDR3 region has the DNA TGTGCCAGCAGCTTAATGGGGCTCTCCAACACTGAAGCTTTCTTT. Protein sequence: CASSLMGLSNTEAFF.